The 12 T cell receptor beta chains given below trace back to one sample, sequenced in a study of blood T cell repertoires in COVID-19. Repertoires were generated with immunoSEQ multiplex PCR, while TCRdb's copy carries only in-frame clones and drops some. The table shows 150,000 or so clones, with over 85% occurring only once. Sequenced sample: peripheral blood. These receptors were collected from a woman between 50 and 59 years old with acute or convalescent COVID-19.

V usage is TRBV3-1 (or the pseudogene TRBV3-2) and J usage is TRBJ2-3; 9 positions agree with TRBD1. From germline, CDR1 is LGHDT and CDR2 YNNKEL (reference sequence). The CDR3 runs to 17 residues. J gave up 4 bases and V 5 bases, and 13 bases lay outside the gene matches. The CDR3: CASSGRVWDRESDTQYF. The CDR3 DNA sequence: TGTGCCAGCAGCGGGCGTGTTTGGGACAGGGAGTCAGATACGCAGTATTTT.

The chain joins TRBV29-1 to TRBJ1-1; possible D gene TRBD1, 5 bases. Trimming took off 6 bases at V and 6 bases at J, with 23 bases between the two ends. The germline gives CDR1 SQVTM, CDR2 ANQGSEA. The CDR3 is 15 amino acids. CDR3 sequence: CSVVLMGQGKAEAFF. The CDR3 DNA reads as TGCAGCGTGGTTTTAATGGGGCAGGGAAAAGCTGAAGCTTTCTTT.

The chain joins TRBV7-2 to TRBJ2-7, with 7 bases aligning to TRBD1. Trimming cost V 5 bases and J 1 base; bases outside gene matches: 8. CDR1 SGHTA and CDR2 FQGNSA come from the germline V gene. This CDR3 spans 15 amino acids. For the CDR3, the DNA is TGTGCCAGCAGCGCTGACAGGGATGGGTCCTACGAGCAGTACTTC. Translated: CASSADRDGSYEQYF.

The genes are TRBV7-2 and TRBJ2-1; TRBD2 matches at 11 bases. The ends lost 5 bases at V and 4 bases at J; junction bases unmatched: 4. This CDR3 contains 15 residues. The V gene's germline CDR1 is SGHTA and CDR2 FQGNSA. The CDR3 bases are TGTGCCAGCAGCCCCCGGACTAGCGGGTACAATGAGCAGTTCTTC. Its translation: CASSPRTSGYNEQFF.

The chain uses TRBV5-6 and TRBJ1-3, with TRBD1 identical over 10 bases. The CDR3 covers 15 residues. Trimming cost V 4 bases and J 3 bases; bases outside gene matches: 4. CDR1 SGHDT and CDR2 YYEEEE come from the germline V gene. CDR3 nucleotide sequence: TGTGCCAGCAGCCCCGGGACAGGGGATGGAAACACCATATATTTT. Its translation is CASSPGTGDGNTIYF.

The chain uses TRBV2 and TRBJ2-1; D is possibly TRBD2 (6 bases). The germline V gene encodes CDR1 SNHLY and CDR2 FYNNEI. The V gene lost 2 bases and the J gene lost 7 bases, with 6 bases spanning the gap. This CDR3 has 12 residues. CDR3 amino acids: CASSERGNEQFF. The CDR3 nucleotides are TGTGCCAGCAGTGAACGGGGGAATGAGCAGTTCTTC.

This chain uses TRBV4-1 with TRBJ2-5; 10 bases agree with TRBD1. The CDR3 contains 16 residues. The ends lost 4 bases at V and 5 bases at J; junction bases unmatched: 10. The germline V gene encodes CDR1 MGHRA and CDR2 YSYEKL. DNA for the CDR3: TGCGCCAGCAGCCCAACCTGGGACAGGGGCGCGGAGACCCAGTACTTC. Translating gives CASSPTWDRGAETQYF.

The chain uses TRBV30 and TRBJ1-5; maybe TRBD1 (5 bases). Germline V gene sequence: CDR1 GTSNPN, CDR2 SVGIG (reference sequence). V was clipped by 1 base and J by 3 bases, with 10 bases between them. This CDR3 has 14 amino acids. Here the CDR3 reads CAWSALTDNQPQHF. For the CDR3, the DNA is TGTGCCTGGAGTGCCCTGACAGACAATCAGCCCCAGCATTTT.

The CDR3: CAWSTGTGTHEQYF. The CDR3 bases are TGTGCCTGGAGCACCGGGACAGGGACCCACGAGCAGTACTTC. J is TRBJ2-7 and V is TRBV30, with 9 bases matching TRBD1. CDR1 and CDR2 (germline): GTSNPN, SVGIG (reference sequence). The CDR3 totals 14 residues. The V segment lost 3 bases and the J segment 5 bases; nucleotides outside the gene matches: 8.

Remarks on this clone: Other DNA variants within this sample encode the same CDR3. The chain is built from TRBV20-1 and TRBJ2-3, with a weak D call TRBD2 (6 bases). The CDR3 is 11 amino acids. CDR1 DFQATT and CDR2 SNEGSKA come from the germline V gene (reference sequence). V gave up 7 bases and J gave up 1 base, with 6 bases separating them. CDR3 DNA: TGCAGTGGGAGGGGCACAGATACGCAGTATTTT. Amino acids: CSGRGTDTQYF.

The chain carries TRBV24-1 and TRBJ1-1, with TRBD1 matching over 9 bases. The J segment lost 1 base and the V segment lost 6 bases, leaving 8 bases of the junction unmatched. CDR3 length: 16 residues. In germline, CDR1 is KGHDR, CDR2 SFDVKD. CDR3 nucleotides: TGTGCCACCAGTCCCGGGACAGGGAGGACGAACACTGAAGCTTTCTTT. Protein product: CATSPGTGRTNTEAFF.

DNA for the CDR3: TGTGCCAGTAGTACTCGGGACAGGGGGTGGTACGAGCAGTACTTC. It specifies CASSTRDRGWYEQYF. The gene calls are TRBV19 and TRBJ2-7, with 11 bases matching TRBD1. CDR1 is LNHDA and CDR2 is SQIVND in the germline V gene (reference sequence). Trimming at V came to 4 bases and at J to 4 bases, leaving 6 bases not matched to a gene. The CDR3 contains 15 residues. The variable domain in full, completed from reference TRBV19 and TRBJ2-7, reads DGGITQSPKYLFRKEGQNVTLSCEQNLNHDAMYWYRQDPGQGLRLIYYSQIVNDFQKGDIAEGYSVSREKKESFPLTVTSAQKNPTAFYLCASSTRDRGWYEQYFGPGTRLTVT.